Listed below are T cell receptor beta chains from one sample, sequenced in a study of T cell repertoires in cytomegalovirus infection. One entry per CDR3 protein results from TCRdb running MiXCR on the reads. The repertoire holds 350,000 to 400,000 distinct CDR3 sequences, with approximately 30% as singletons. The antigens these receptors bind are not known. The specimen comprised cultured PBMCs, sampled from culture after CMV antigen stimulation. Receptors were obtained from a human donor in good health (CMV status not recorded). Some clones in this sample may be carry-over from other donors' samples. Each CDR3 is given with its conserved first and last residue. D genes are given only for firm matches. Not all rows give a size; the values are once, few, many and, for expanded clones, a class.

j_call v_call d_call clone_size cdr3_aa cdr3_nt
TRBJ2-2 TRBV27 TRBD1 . CASSSRAGGHTGELFF TGTGCCAGCAGTTCCCGAGCAGGGGGCCACACCGGGGAGCTGTTTTTT
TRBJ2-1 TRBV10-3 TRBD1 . CAISSDRDGNEQFF TGTGCCATCAGCTCAGACAGGGATGGGAATGAGCAGTTCTTC
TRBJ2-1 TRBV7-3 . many CASSLSGGKGVTYNEQFF TGTGCCAGCAGCTTAAGTGGGGGCAAAGGTGTGACCTACAATGAGCAGTTCTTC
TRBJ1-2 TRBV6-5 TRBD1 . CASSYSGTGGMVGYTF TGTGCCAGCAGTTACTCCGGGACAGGGGGCATGGTTGGCTACACCTTC
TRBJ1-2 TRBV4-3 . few CASSHADAGPYYGYTF TGCGCCAGCAGCCACGCAGATGCGGGACCGTACTATGGCTACACCTTC
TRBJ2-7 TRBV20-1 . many CSARRFYYEQYF TGCAGTGCTAGAAGGTTCTACTACGAGCAGTACTTC
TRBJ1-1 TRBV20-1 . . CSARLQGPGTEAFF TGCAGTGCTAGGTTACAGGGTCCGGGCACTGAAGCTTTCTTT
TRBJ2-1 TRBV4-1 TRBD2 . CASSRGTSGRVLNEQFF TGCGCCAGCAGCCGAGGGACTAGCGGGAGAGTGCTGAATGAGCAGTTCTTC
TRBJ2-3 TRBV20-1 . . CSASWFGTLTDTQYF TGCAGTGCTAGCTGGTTCGGGACCCTCACAGATACGCAGTATTTT
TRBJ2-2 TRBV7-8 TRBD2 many CASSLPKRDPGRGTGELFF TGTGCCAGCAGCCTGCCGAAGCGGGACCCCGGACGGGGCACCGGGGAGCTGTTTTTT
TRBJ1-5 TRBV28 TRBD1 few CASSLGQGYRQPQHF TGTGCCAGCAGCCTCGGACAGGGATATCGTCAGCCCCAGCATTTT
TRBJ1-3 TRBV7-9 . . CASSKEGGQPGNTIYF TGTGCCAGCAGCAAAGAGGGGGGGCAACCTGGAAACACCATATATTTT
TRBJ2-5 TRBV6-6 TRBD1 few CASSYLDRVVPETQYF TGTGCCAGCAGTTATCTCGACAGGGTTGTTCCAGAGACCCAGTACTTC
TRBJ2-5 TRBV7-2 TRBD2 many CASSLDLAGRETQYF TGTGCCAGCAGCTTAGATTTAGCGGGCAGAGAGACCCAGTACTTC
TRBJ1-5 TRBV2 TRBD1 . CASSPTGTENQPQHF TGTGCCAGCAGTCCAACCGGGACAGAAAATCAGCCCCAGCATTTT
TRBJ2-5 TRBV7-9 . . CASNPTLQGEETQYF TGTGCCAGCAACCCTACCCTCCAGGGCGAAGAGACCCAGTACTTC
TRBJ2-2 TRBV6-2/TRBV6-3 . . CASRHRVPTGELFF TGTGCCAGCAGACACAGGGTCCCCACCGGGGAGCTGTTTTTT
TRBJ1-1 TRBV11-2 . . CASSRHYGVNTEAFF TGTGCCAGCAGCCGTCATTACGGGGTGAACACTGAAGCTTTCTTT
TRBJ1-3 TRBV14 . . CASSHLKAGSGNTIYF TGTGCCAGCAGCCACCTTAAGGCAGGCTCTGGAAACACCATATATTTT
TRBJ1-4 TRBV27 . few CASSLSVLSNEKLFF TGTGCCAGCAGTTTGTCCGTGTTGTCTAATGAAAAACTGTTTTTT
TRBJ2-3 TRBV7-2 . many CASSVAGTQITDTQYF TGTGCCAGCAGCGTCGCCGGGACTCAGATCACAGATACGCAGTATTTT
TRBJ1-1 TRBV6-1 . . CASSYTWSAEAFF TGTGCCAGCAGTTACACCTGGAGTGCCGAAGCTTTCTTT
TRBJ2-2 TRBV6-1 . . CASPPGQTTGTGELFF TGTGCCAGCCCTCCGGGACAAACGACGGGCACCGGGGAGCTGTTTTTT
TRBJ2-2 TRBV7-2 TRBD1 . CASSRGQGPNTGELFF TGTGCCAGCAGCCGAGGACAGGGGCCGAACACCGGGGAGCTGTTTTTT
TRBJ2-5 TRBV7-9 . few CASSLAVRQWETQYF TGTGCCAGCAGCTTAGCGGTTCGACAGTGGGAGACCCAGTACTTC
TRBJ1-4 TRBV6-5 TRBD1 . CASSYFGQGTNEKLFF TGTGCCAGCAGTTACTTTGGACAGGGTACCAATGAAAAACTGTTTTTT
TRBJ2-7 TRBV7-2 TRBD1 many CASSLDVGQGAYEQYF TGTGCCAGCAGCTTAGATGTGGGACAGGGGGCCTACGAGCAGTACTTC
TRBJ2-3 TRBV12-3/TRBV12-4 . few CASSFPRRSTDTQYF TGTGCCAGCAGTTTCCCCCGTCGGTCCACAGATACGCAGTATTTT
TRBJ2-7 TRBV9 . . CASSSRDRGAYEQYF TGTGCCAGCAGCAGCAGGGACCGCGGGGCCTACGAGCAGTACTTC
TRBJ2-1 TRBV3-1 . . CASSPGGGRFSNEQFF TGTGCCAGCAGCCCAGGGGGCGGGAGGTTCTCCAATGAGCAGTTCTTC
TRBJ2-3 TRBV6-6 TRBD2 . CASSYPRLSSGRAPDTQYF TGTGCCAGCAGTTACCCTCGGCTTTCGAGCGGGAGGGCCCCAGATACGCAGTATTTT
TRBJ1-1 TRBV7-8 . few CASSPGGSGLHTEAFF TGTGCCAGCAGCCCTGGGGGGTCAGGGTTACACACTGAAGCTTTCTTT
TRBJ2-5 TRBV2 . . CASSETELAEPQETQYF TGTGCCAGCAGTGAAACAGAGTTAGCGGAACCTCAAGAGACCCAGTACTTC
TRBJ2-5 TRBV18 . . CASSNTGFQETQYF TGTGCCAGCTCAAATACTGGGTTTCAAGAGACCCAGTACTTC
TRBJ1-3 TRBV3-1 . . CASSQDSRSGNTIYF TGTGCCAGCAGCCAAGATTCCCGCTCTGGAAACACCATATATTTT
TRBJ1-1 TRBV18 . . CASSPPSGNEAFF TGTGCCAGCTCACCACCCTCTGGGAATGAAGCTTTCTTT
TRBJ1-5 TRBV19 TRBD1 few CASSIGQGVGVSNQPQHF TGTGCCAGTAGTATCGGTCAGGGGGTCGGAGTTAGCAATCAGCCCCAGCATTTT
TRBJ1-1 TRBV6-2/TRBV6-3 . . CASSKWHTEAFF TGTGCCAGCAGTAAGTGGCACACTGAAGCTTTCTTT
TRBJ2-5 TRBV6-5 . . CASSYSFGALFGEETQYF TGTGCCAGCAGTTATTCGTTTGGGGCGCTATTCGGTGAAGAGACCCAGTACTTC
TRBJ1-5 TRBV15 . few CATSRDDSGDQPQHF TGTGCCACCAGCAGAGATGACTCAGGAGATCAGCCCCAGCATTTT
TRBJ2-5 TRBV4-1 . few CASSQHPDPQGETQYF TGCGCCAGCAGCCAACACCCGGACCCCCAGGGGGAGACCCAGTACTTC
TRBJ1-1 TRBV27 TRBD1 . CASSDRVIYMNTEAFF TGTGCCAGCAGTGACAGGGTGATATACATGAACACTGAAGCTTTCTTT
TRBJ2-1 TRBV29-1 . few CSVEKTQRGEQFF TGCAGCGTTGAAAAGACTCAACGCGGTGAGCAGTTCTTC
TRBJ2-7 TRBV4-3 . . CASSQELARTYEQYF TGCGCCAGCAGCCAAGAACTAGCTAGAACCTACGAGCAGTACTTC
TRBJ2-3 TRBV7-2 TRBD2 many CASSLGPGGGDTQYF TGTGCCAGCAGCTTAGGCCCGGGAGGTGGAGATACGCAGTATTTT
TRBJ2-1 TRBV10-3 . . CAIFSSSYNEQFF TGTGCCATCTTCTCAAGCTCCTACAATGAGCAGTTCTTC
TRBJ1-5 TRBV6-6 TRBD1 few CASSYALGQVSNQPQHF TGTGCCAGCAGTTACGCCCTCGGACAGGTATCAAATCAGCCCCAGCATTTT
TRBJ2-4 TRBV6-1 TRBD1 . CASSELDRKNIQYF TGTGCCAGCAGTGAACTGGACAGGAAAAACATTCAGTACTTC
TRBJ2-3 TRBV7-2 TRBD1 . CASSWAARGPDTQYF TGTGCCAGCAGCTGGGCCGCGAGGGGGCCAGATACGCAGTATTTT
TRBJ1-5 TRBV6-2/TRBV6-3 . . CASSLDRTRWPQHF TGTGCCAGCAGTCTCGACAGGACCCGATGGCCCCAGCATTTT
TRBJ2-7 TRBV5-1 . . CASSLTDSVLEQYF TGCGCCAGCAGCTTGACGGACAGTGTGCTCGAGCAGTACTTC
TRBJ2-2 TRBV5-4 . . CASRDRTIGGELFF TGTGCCAGCAGAGATAGGACAATCGGTGGGGAGCTGTTTTTT
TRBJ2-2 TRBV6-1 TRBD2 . CASLAGANTGELFF TGTGCCAGCCTAGCGGGAGCCAACACCGGGGAGCTGTTTTTT